The rows below give T cell receptor beta chains drawn from one sample of a study of T cell responses to AZD1222 COVID-19 vaccine. Repertoires were generated with immunoSEQ multiplex PCR, while TCRdb's copy carries only in-frame clones and drops some. Of around 120,000 clones in the sample, 85% to 95% were seen once. The source material was peripheral blood, sampled 28 days after the second AZD1222 dose. These receptors were collected from an adult who received the AZD1222 COVID-19 vaccine. The CDR3 runs from the conserved cysteine through the conserved F or W. A D gene is named only where the DNA matches it firmly. Only part of the rows carry a size: once, few, many, or a class if the clone is expanded.

d_call j_call clone_size v_call cdr3_aa cdr3_nt
. TRBJ2-1 . TRBV6-2/TRBV6-3 CASGRNEQFF TGTGCCAGCGGCCGTAATGAGCAGTTCTTC
. TRBJ2-1 . TRBV7-8 CASSINVADYYNEQFF TGTGCCAGCAGCATAAATGTGGCTGACTACTACAATGAGCAGTTCTTC
. TRBJ1-3 . TRBV30 CAWSVTGWRNTIYF TGTGCCTGGAGTGTGACAGGCTGGAGGAACACCATATATTTT
. TRBJ1-5 . TRBV6-5 CASKFAGTDQPQHF TGTGCCAGCAAATTCGCAGGGACTGATCAGCCCCAGCATTTT
. TRBJ1-2 . TRBV25-1 CASSEGGSYYGYTF TGTGCCAGCAGTGAAGGAGGCAGTTACTATGGCTACACCTTC
TRBD2 TRBJ2-3 . TRBV19 CASSTRIAGGTDTQYF TGTGCCAGTAGTACACGAATAGCGGGAGGGACAGATACGCAGTATTTT
TRBD2 TRBJ2-3 . TRBV10-1 CASSESPSGGTDTQYF TGCGCCAGCAGTGAGTCCCCTAGCGGGGGCACAGATACGCAGTATTTT
. TRBJ1-2 . TRBV6-1 CASSESSANYGYTF TGTGCCAGCAGTGAATCGTCAGCTAACTATGGCTACACCTTC
. TRBJ1-1 once TRBV6-5 CASSYSRRDTEAFF TGTGCCAGCAGTTACTCGAGGAGGGACACTGAAGCTTTCTTT
. TRBJ1-6 . TRBV6-1 CASSEAGSPLHF TGTGCCAGCAGTGAAGCGGGATCACCCCTCCACTTT
. TRBJ1-3 . TRBV7-2 CASSLSPGNWANTIYF TGTGCCAGCAGCTTGTCCCCAGGGAATTGGGCAAACACCATATATTTT